This note documents a single TCR beta chain sequence. The antigen is unknown. Each CDR3 protein gets one entry after TCRdb re-called the reads with MiXCR. Seen here are about 150,000 distinct CDR3 sequences, 32% observed once, and the top ten hold about 56%. This record comes from a study of T cell repertoires in cytomegalovirus infection. The CDR3 is 15 residues long. Trimming shortened V by 2 bases and J by 4 bases, and 11 bases separated the two germline ends. Per the germline V gene, CDR1 is ENHRY and CDR2 is SYGVKD. V is TRBV10-3 and J is TRBJ2-2; D could derive from TRBD1 or TRBD2 (5 bases each). The receptor's source is a human donor in good health (CMV status not recorded). Some clones in this sample may be carry-over from other donors' samples. The sample in question was CD8+ T cells from cultured PBMCs, obtained from culture after CMV antigen stimulation. For the CDR3, the DNA is TGTGCCATCAGTGAGGTGGTAGGGACCACCGGGGAGCTGTTTTTT. This translates into CAISEVVGTTGELFF.